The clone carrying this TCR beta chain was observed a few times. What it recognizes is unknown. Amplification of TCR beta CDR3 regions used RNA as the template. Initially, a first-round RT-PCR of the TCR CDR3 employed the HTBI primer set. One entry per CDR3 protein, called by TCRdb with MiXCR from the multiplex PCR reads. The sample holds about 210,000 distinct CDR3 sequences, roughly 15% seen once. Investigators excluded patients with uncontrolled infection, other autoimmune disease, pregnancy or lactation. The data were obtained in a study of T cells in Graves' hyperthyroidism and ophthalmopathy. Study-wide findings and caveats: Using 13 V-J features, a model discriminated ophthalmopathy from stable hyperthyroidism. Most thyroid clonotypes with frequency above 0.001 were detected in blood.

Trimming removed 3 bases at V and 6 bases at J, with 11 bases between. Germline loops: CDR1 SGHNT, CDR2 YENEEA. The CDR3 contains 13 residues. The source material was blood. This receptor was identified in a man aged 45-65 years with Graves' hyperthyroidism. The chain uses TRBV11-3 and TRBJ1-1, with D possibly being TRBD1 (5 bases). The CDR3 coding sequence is TGTGCCAGCAGCTTGGGGCACGTTTCTGAAGCTTTCTTT. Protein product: CASSLGHVSEAFF.